This TCR beta chain was recorded in a study of blood T cells in healthy people across ages. A sample-barcoded 5' primer and a J-beta primer mix were used in a second PCR of roughly 6 to 11 cycles. Each CDR3 protein is one row after TCRdb ran MiXCR on the 5' RACE reads. Of hundreds of thousands of distinct CDR3 sequences listed, about 43% are singletons. Germline trimming cut 4 bases from V and 11 bases from J; bases unmatched to any gene: 21. This CDR3 has 17 amino acids. Germline values: CDR1 LGHNA, CDR2 YSLEER. Material: blood. The chain links TRBV4-3 to TRBJ2-5; 8 bases are a match to TRBD2. This receptor was taken from a man aged 80 or over in good health. CDR3 loop: CASSPGVQREIGDEQYF. The CDR3 DNA reads TGCGCCAGCAGCCCGGGGGTGCAGCGGGAGATCGGCGATGAGCAGTACTTC.